This T cell receptor beta chain was identified in a study of blood T cell repertoires in COVID-19 (dated by TCRdb to 2020 to 2021). For the study in its entirety: The collaborator samples originated in the United States, Italy and Spain and spanned the acute and convalescent phases of COVID-19. The prospective study material was composed of cDNA or gDNA derived from T cells, B-cell-depleted T cells, or PBMCs. A de-identified subject ID, COVID-19 status, age in years and sex were almost always included in the sample metadata. Samples were obtained from the ongoing ImmuneRACE study (first 160 participants) and from some 1,200 subjects provided by 6 global collaborators. A freely available public database, intended as a resource for researchers studying the immune response to SARS-CoV-2, is where the repertoires were released. Deeply sampled blood TCRbeta repertoires from subjects exposed to, actively infected with, or recovered from COVID-19 were included in the dataset. Where HLA class I and class II types were available, the types were taken from metadata supplied by the sample provider, not from assay-based typing. Summary of the overall study and its limitations: The amount of clinical and demographic metadata varied by source and participant and was provided uncurated.

Reading the germline V gene (reference sequence) gives CDR1 MNHEY and CDR2 SMNVEV. The CDR3 spans 16 residues, from the cysteine through the phenylalanine. Kept here is only the CDR3 DNA, which spans 48 bases and is read in frame from base 1. The V end gives up 5 bases and the J end 1 base, leaving 9 bases in the junction not matched to a gene. TCRbeta CDR3 regions were amplified from genomic DNA using the immunoSEQ Assay, a bias-controlled multiplex PCR. The study's processing was this. The number of nucleated cells in each sample was estimated by amplification of reference gene primers within the assay. Sequence reads were collapsed and filtered to measure the absolute abundance of every unique TCRbeta CDR3 rearrangement. For each sample, productive Simpson clonality was calculated as the square root of Simpson's diversity index across productive rearrangements. TCRdb carries this immuneACCESS record with in-frame sequences only. Its versions omit some clonotypes, under half of them owing to an unresolved V gene in the studies checked, with the rest unexplained. V, J and clone size were drawn from that table, and D and trimming were deduced from the DNA. Counted in this sample were some 41,000 clones; 90% to 95% of them appeared once. Roughly 6.1% of the sample comes from the top ten.

About this clone itself: Its antigen target is currently unknown. The record has no base qualities; no much larger clone is one base away.

Whole blood was collected in K2EDTA tubes by collaborating institutions according to the institutions' own protocols. For TCRbeta analysis, collaborators shipped samples as frozen whole blood, isolated PBMCs, or DNA extracted from either of those sample types. The chain joins TRBV27 to TRBJ2-3, and 7 junctional nucleotides match TRBD2. This TCR was recovered from a human donor in a cohort sampled during active COVID-19. The sequenced material came from peripheral blood. The bases read TGTGCCAGCAGTCCCAAGGGGAGGGGCGGCACAGATACGCAGTATTTT. Its translation is CASSPKGRGGTDTQYF.